This TCR beta chain was captured in a study of blood T cell repertoires in COVID-19. Study-level information: The United States, Italy and Spain provided the acute and convalescent COVID-19 samples. Sample material is recorded as cDNA or gDNA derived from T cells, B-cell-depleted T cells, or PBMCs.

This clone was seen just once. CDR3 length: 17 residues. V was trimmed by 3 bases and J by 2 bases, leaving 17 bases between them. CDR1 LGHDT and CDR2 YNNKEL come from the germline V gene (reference sequence). Study processing details: Amplification of reference gene primers was used by the study to estimate nucleated cell counts. Only in-frame clones appear in the TCRdb table, and some are missing; sequencing was by immunoSEQ multiplex PCR. V and J calls and clone size follow that table, whereas D and trimming were derived from the DNA. The table shows around 20,000 clones, with over 75% occurring only once.

The source of this sequence is an elderly man with acute or convalescent COVID-19. Sequenced material: peripheral blood. The V and J genes are TRBV3-1 (or the pseudogene TRBV3-2) and TRBJ1-5; TRBD1 is a possible D gene (5 bases). CDR3 DNA sequence: TGTGCCAGCAGCCACAATCTAGGGGCGCGCGGCAATCAGCCCCAGCATTTT. Translated, it gives CASSHNLGARGNQPQHF.